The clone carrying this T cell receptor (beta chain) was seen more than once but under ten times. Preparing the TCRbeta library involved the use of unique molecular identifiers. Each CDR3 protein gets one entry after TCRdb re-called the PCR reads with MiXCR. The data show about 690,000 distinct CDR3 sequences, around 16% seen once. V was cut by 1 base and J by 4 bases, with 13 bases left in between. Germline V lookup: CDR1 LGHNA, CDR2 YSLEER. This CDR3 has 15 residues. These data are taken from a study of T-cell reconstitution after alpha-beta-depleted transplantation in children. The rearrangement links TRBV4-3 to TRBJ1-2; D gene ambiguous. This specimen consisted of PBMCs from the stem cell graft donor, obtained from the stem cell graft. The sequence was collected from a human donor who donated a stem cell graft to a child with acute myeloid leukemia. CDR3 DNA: TGCGCCAGCAGCCAAGGAACTCCGCCGGGCTATGGCTACACCTTC. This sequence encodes CASSQGTPPGYGYTF.